The TCR beta chain described here comes from a study of blood T cells in healthy people across ages. Background on the study: Using template switching, researchers captured about one barcoded beta molecule for each two T cells. General study points: Relative to aged donors, long-lived donors carried more naive CD4+ cells and displayed higher diversity.

The V gene's germline CDR1 is SGHTA and CDR2 FQGNSA. The CDR3 length is 16 residues. Trimming cost V 1 base and J 7 bases; bases outside gene matches: 9. For this clonotype: Its antigen is currently unknown.

Every sample had a minimum of 6.5 million PBMCs isolated. Then a second PCR, running roughly 6 to 12 cycles, was carried out with a sample-barcoded 5' primer and a J-beta primer mix. Using its own MiXCR run on the 5' RACE reads, TCRdb lists one record per CDR3 protein. This sample has roughly 1,800,000 distinct CDR3 sequences, with about 49% found just once. V gene TRBV7-2 combines with J gene TRBJ2-1, with TRBD2 identical over 8 bases. The sequenced sample was blood. The receptor's source is a woman between 35 and 50 years old in good health. The CDR3: CASSLGPGGSQNEQFF. The CDR3 DNA sequence: TGTGCCAGCAGCTTAGGCCCGGGGGGGTCGCAGAATGAGCAGTTCTTC.